The text below deals with one T cell receptor (beta chain). Its antigen remains unknown. This specimen comes from a study of vaccination and CD4 T cells after COVID-19. Across the whole study: A CEFX pool, an HIV-1 Nef pool, or no peptide went to control cultures.

The assay that was used to sequence DNA from cultured CD4+ T cells was the Oncomine TCR Beta short-read assay. In TCRdb, the PCR reads were re-called with MiXCR into one record per CDR3 protein. Of about 29,000 distinct CDR3 sequences listed, about 60% are singletons. Germline V CDR1 and CDR2: SGHAT, FQNNGV. The J segment lost 3 bases and the V segment lost 5 bases, leaving 5 bases of the junction unmatched. The CDR3 runs 14 residues. Treatment defined: roughly ten-day PBMC culture with coronavirus spike peptide pools or control peptides (ViraFEST assay). V usage is TRBV11-2 and J usage is TRBJ1-2, with 8 positions matching TRBD1. The sequence derives from a human donor who received a COVID-19 vaccine. Material: CD4+ T cells from blood, cultured in vitro, obtained after SARS-CoV-2 vaccination. The CDR3 DNA reads as TGTGCCAGCAGCCAGGGACAGGCGGACTATGGCTACACCTTC. This encodes CASSQGQADYGYTF.